This T cell receptor beta chain is drawn from a study of blood T cells in healthy people across ages. In its sample, this clonotype was seen a few times. The trim removed 4 bases at V and 4 bases at J, leaving 9 bases unmatched. In germline, CDR1 is SGHDT, CDR2 YYEEEE. The CDR3 sequence is 15 residues long. PCR was performed a second time for about 6 to 12 cycles using a sample-barcoded 5' primer and a J-beta primer mix. One entry per CDR3 protein, called by TCRdb with MiXCR from the 5' RACE reads. The table has a few hundred thousand distinct CDR3 sequences, around a quarter seen once; the top ten hold over 3.5%. A further study also used this sample, focusing on T cells of mothers and their children. That publication notes: A few healthy Caucasian mothers and their six children donated. The whole RNA yield was converted to cDNA, 1.5 ug per 15 ul.

The sequence was obtained from a boy aged 2 to 9 in good health. The rearrangement joins TRBV5-6 to TRBJ2-5; 8 bases are shared with TRBD2. The sequenced sample was blood. The CDR3 is CASSPVGREAETQYF. The CDR3 DNA reads TGTGCCAGCAGCCCGGTCGGGCGGGAGGCAGAGACCCAGTACTTC.